This T cell receptor beta chain is from a study of OX40 agonist ivuxolimab in advanced cancers. For the study at large: Intravenous ivuxolimab was administered to patients every 2 weeks at 0.01 to 10 mg/kg. Findings of the study overall: On average, CD8+ T cells had more expanded clones than CD4+. CD4+ and CD8+ T cells in blood underwent clonal expansion by week 6 at 0.1 to 3.0 mg/kg.

The table came from immunoSEQ multiplex PCR; TCRdb's copy has only in-frame clones and leaves some out. The table records about 83,000 clones, 91% of them present only once. This CDR3 is built from 11 residues. Trimming took off 5 bases at V and 11 bases at J, with 13 bases between the two ends. Germline V gene lookup returns CDR1 SQVTM and CDR2 ANQGSEA. With regard to this clone: The antigen is undetermined.

Sequencing used CD4+ or CD8+ T cells sorted from blood, obtained in a trial of the OX40 agonist ivuxolimab. This sequence originates from an adult with an advanced solid tumor such as melanoma, head and neck, liver or kidney cancer. The chain is built from TRBV29-1 and TRBJ1-3; D uncertain. CDR3: CSVWSTSAIYF. CDR3 sequence (DNA): TGCAGCGTTTGGAGCACCTCTGCCATATATTTT.